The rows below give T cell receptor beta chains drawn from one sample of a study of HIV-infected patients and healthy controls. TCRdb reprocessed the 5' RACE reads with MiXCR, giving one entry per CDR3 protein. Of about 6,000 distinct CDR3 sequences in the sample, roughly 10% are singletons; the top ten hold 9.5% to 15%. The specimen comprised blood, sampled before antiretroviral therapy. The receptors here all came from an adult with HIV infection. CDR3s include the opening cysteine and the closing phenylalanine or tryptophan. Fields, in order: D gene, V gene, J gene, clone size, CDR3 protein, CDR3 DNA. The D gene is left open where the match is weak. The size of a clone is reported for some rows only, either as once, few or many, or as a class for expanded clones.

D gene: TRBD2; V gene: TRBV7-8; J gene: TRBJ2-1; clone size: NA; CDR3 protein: CASSFKTSGGATEQFF; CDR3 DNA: TGTGCCAGCAGCTTTAAAACTAGCGGGGGTGCAACTGAGCAGTTCTTC
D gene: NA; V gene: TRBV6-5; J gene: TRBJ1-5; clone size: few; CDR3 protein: CASSYGLTNQPQHF; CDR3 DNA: TGTGCCAGCAGTTACGGGTTAACTAATCAGCCCCAGCATTTT
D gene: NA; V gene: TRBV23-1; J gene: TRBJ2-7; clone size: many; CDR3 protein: CASSQRPGERMEQYF; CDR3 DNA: TGCGCCAGCAGTCAGCGGCCAGGGGAGCGGATGGAGCAGTACTTC
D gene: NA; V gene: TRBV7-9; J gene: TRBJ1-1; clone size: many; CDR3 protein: CASSLLNSEAFF; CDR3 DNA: TGTGCCAGCAGCCTCCTGAATTCCGAAGCTTTCTTT
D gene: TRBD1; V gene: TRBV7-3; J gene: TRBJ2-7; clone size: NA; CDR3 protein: CASSLTSGQGYEQYF; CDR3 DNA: TGTGCCAGCAGCTTAACATCGGGACAGGGCTACGAGCAGTACTTC
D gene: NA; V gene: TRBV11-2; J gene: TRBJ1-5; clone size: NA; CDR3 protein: CASSLDGGYSNQPQHF; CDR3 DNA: TGTGCCAGCAGCTTAGATGGGGGGTATAGCAATCAGCCCCAGCATTTT
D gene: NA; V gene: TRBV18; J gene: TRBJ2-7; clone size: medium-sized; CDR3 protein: CASSPLAAPELYEQYF; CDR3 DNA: TGTGCCAGCTCACCATTAGCCGCCCCCGAACTCTACGAGCAGTACTTC
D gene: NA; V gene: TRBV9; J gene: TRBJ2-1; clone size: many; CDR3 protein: CASSPGAVGEQFF; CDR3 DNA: TGTGCCAGCAGCCCGGGAGCCGTGGGTGAGCAGTTCTTC
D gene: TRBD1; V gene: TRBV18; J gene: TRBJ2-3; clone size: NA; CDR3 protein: CASSPTPSDRGNTDTQYF; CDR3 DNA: TGTGCCAGCTCACCGACCCCCTCCGACAGGGGTAACACAGATACGCAGTATTTT
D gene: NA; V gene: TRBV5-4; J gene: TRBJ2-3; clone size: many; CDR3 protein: CASNEQGIDTQYF; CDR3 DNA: TGTGCCAGCAACGAACAGGGAATTGATACGCAGTATTTT
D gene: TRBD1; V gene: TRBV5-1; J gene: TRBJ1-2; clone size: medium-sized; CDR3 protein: CASSPGQGYSNYGYTF; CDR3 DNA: TGCGCCAGCAGTCCAGGACAGGGATATTCAAACTATGGCTACACCTTC
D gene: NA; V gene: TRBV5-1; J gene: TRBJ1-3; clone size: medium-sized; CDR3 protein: CASSLAAARSGNTIYF; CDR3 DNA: TGCGCCAGCAGCTTGGCCGCAGCTCGCTCTGGAAACACCATATATTTT
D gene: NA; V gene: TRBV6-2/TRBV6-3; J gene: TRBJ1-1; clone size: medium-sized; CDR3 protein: CASRSVGVWQGGQEAFF; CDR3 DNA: TGTGCCAGCAGAAGCGTGGGGGTTTGGCAAGGGGGACAAGAAGCTTTCTTT
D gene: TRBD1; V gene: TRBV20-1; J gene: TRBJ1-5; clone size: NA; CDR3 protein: CSARDMAGQASQPQHF; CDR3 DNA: TGCAGTGCTAGAGATATGGCGGGACAGGCATCCCAGCCCCAGCATTTT
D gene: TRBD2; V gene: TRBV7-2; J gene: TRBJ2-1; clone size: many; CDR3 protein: CASSPWGGDYNEQFF; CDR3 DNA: TGTGCCAGCAGCCCGTGGGGGGGGGATTACAATGAGCAGTTCTTC
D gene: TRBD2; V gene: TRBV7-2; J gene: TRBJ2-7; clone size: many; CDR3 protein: CASSRSGDSYEQYF; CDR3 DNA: TGTGCCAGCAGTCGTAGCGGGGACTCCTACGAGCAGTACTTC
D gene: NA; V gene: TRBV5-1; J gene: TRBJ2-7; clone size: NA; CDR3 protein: CASSPGTNEQYF; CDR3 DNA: TGCGCCAGCAGCCCCGGGACGAACGAGCAGTACTTC
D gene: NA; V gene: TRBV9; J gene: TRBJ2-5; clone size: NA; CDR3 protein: CASSVAGAETQYF; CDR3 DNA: TGTGCCAGCAGCGTAGCGGGGGCAGAGACCCAGTACTTC
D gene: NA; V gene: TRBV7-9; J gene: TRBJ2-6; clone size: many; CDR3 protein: CASSSGDSFSGANVLTF; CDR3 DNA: TGTGCCAGCAGCAGCGGGGACAGCTTCTCTGGGGCCAACGTCCTGACTTTC
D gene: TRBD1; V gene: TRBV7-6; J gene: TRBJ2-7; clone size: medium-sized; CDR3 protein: CASSSGQGVSSYEQYF; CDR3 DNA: TGTGCCAGCAGCTCCGGACAGGGCGTCAGCTCCTACGAGCAGTACTTC
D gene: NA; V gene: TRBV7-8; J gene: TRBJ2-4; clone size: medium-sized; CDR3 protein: CASSLSGNIQYF; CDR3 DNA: TGTGCCAGCAGCTTAAGTGGAAACATTCAGTACTTC
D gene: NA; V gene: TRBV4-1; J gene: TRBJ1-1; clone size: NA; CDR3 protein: CASSQDRDNTEAFF; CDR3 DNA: TGCGCCAGCAGCCAGGACCGGGACAACACTGAAGCTTTCTTT
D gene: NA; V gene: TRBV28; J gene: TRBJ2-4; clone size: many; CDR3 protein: CASRETRKGKNIQYF; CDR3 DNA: TGTGCCAGCAGAGAAACCCGGAAAGGCAAAAACATTCAGTACTTC
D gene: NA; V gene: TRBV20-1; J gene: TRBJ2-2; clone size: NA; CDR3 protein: CSASNRAAGELFF; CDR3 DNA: TGCAGTGCTAGCAACAGGGCGGCCGGGGAGCTGTTTTTT
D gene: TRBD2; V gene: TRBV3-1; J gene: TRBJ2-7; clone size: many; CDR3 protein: CASSQEIGGGVPSTYEQYF; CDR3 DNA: TGTGCCAGCAGCCAAGAGATTGGGGGGGGGGTCCCCTCCACCTACGAGCAGTACTTC
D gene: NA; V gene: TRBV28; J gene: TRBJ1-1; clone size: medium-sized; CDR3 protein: CASSSPGGRDTEAFF; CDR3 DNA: TGTGCCAGCAGTTCCCCCGGGGGGAGGGACACTGAAGCTTTCTTT
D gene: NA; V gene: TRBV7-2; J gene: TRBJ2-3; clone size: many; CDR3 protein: CASSPFADTQYF; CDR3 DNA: TGTGCCAGCAGCCCCTTCGCAGATACGCAGTATTTT
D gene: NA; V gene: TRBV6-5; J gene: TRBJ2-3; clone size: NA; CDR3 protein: CASSLGDSDTQYF; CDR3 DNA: TGTGCCAGCAGTCTCGGGGATTCAGATACGCAGTATTTT
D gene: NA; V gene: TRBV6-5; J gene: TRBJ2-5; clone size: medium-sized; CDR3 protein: CASSRRILETQYF; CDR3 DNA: TGTGCCAGCAGTCGGCGGATTCTGGAGACCCAGTACTTC
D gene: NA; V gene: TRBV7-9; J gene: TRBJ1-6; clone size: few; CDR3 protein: CASSLIHYNSPLHF; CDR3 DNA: TGTGCCAGCAGCTTAATACATTATAATTCACCCCTCCACTTT
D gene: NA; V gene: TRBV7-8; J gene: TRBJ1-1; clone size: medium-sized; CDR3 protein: CASSLDTGMWDTEAFF; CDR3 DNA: TGTGCCAGCAGCTTAGATACAGGCATGTGGGACACTGAAGCTTTCTTT
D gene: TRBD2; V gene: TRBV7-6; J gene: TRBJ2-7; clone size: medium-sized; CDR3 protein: CASSLYSGGRGYEQYF; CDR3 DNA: TGTGCCAGCAGCTTGTATAGCGGGGGACGGGGGTACGAGCAGTACTTC
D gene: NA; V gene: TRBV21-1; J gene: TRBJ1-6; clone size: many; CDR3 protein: CASSRRDRDPPHF; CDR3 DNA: TGTGCCAGCAGCCGTCGGGACAGGGACCCCCCCCACTTT
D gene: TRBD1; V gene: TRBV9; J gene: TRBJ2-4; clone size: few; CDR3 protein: CASSVGQGGHIQYF; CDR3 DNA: TGTGCCAGCAGCGTAGGACAGGGGGGACACATTCAGTACTTC
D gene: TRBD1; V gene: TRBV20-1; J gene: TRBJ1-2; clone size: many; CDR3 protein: CSAIDRDRGLGNYGYTF; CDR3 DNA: TGCAGTGCTATCGACCGGGACAGGGGGCTGGGGAACTATGGCTACACCTTC
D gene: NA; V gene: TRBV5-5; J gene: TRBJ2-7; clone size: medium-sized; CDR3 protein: CASSLVASEQYF; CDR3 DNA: TGTGCCAGCAGCCTAGTGGCGTCCGAGCAGTACTTC
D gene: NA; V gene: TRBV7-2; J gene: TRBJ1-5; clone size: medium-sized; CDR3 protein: CASTKGDINQPQHF; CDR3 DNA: TGTGCCAGCACCAAAGGGGACATCAATCAGCCCCAGCATTTT
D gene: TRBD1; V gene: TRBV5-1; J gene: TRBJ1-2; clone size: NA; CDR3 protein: CASSSGTGGFDYGYTF; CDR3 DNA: TGCGCCAGCAGCTCCGGGACAGGGGGCTTTGACTATGGCTACACCTTC
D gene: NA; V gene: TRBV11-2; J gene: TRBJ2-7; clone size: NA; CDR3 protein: CASSPGYEQYF; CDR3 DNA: TGTGCCAGCAGCCCGGGTTACGAGCAGTACTTC
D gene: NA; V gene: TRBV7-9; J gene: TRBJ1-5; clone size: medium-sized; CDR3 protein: CASSPAGPTTGPQHF; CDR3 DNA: TGTGCCAGCAGCCCCGCGGGACCGACGACCGGGCCCCAGCATTTT
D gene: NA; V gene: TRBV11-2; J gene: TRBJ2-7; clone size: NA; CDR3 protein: CASSRDSRDEQYF; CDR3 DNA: TGTGCCAGCAGCCGGGACTCCAGGGACGAGCAGTACTTC
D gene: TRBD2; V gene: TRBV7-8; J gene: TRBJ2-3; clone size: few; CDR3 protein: CASSLLGGTRGAADTQYF; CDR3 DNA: TGTGCCAGCAGCTTACTAGGGGGGACTAGGGGGGCGGCTGATACGCAGTATTTT
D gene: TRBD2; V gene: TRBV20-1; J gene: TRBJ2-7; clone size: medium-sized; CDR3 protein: CSARSAGSLSYEQYF; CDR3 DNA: TGCAGTGCTAGATCAGCGGGGTCCCTTTCCTACGAGCAGTACTTC
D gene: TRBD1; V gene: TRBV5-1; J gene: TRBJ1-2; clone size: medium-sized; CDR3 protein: CASSSGQGSYGYTF; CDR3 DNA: TGCGCCAGCAGCTCGGGACAGGGGTCCTATGGCTACACCTTC
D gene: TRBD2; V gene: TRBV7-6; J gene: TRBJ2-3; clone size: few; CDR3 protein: CASSSSTGAGGQGTQYF; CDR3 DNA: TGTGCCAGCAGCTCCTCCACGGGGGCGGGGGGGCAGGGTACGCAGTATTTT
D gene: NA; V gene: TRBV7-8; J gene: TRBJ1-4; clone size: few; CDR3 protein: CALGGLFF; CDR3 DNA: TGTGCCTTAGGCGGACTGTTTTTT
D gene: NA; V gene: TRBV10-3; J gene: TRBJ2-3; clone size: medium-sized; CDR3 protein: CAISRDSTDTQYF; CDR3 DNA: TGTGCCATCAGTCGGGACTCCACAGATACGCAGTATTTT
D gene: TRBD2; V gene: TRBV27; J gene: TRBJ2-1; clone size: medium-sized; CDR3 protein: CASSLVGGSSYNEQFF; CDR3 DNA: TGTGCCAGCAGTTTAGTGGGGGGGAGCTCCTACAATGAGCAGTTCTTC
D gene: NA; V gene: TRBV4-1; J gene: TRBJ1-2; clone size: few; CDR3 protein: CASSQDGGGYTF; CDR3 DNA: TGCGCCAGCAGCCAAGATGGGGGTGGCTACACCTTC
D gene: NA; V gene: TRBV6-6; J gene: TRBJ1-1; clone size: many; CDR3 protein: CASGREVYTEAFF; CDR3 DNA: TGTGCCAGCGGCAGGGAAGTGTACACTGAAGCTTTCTTT
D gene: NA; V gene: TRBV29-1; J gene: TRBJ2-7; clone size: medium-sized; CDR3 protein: CSVEGGQTYEQYF; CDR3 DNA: TGCAGCGTTGAAGGAGGCCAGACTTACGAGCAGTACTTC
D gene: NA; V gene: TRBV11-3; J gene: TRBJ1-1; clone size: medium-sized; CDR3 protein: CASSRSNTEAFF; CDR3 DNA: TGTGCCAGCAGTCGCAGCAACACTGAAGCTTTCTTT
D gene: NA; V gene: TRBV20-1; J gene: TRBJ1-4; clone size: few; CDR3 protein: CSGRAGRAVEKLFF; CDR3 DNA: TGCAGTGGAAGAGCGGGCAGGGCGGTCGAAAAACTGTTTTTT
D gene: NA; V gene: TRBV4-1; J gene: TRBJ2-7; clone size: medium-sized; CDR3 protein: CASTPSRGDEQYF; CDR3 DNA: TGCGCCAGCACTCCAAGCAGGGGCGACGAGCAGTACTTC
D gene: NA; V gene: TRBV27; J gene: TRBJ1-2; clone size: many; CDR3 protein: CASSLNGGAGEYGYTF; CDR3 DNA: TGTGCCAGCAGTTTAAACGGGGGAGCGGGGGAATATGGCTACACCTTC